This T cell receptor (beta chain) was sequenced for a study of T-cell reconstitution after alpha-beta-depleted transplantation in children. Study findings and constraints: Where some patients showed high TCRbeta diversity at day 60, it came from recipient T cells and thymic progenitors that had survived. Most T-cell counts and diversity one year after the transplant came from T cells that were newly produced.

The TCRbeta library was prepared with unique molecular identifiers. One entry per CDR3 protein, called by TCRdb with MiXCR from the PCR reads. This table holds more than 200,000 distinct CDR3 sequences, roughly 23% found once. V dropped 4 bases and J dropped 2 bases, with 4 bases sitting between them. The CDR3 length is 11 residues. From germline, CDR1 is SQVTM and CDR2 ANQGSEA. A word on this clonotype: Its matching antigen is unknown.

The receptor comes from a girl aged 2 to 10 with Fanconi anemia, due to receive a stem cell transplant. The rearrangement links TRBV29-1 to TRBJ2-3; D unresolved. Sequenced here: PBMCs, sampled before TCRalphabeta/CD19-depleted stem cell transplant. The chain's CDR3 is CSVGITDTQYF. For the CDR3, the DNA is TGCAGCGTTGGAATCACAGATACGCAGTATTTT.